The 19 T cell receptor beta chains listed next were all sequenced from one sample in a study of T cells in Graves' hyperthyroidism and ophthalmopathy. Regions amplified from RNA transcripts were the TCR beta CDR3 regions. The study used the HTBI primer set for a first-round RT-PCR of the TCR CDR3. One entry per CDR3 protein, called by TCRdb with MiXCR from the multiplex PCR reads. This table holds about 510,000 distinct CDR3 sequences, 46% found once. Sequencing was performed on peripheral blood or thyroid tissue (not recorded which). Source of these receptors: an adult woman with Graves' disease, either hyperthyroidism or ophthalmopathy (not recorded which).

The chain uses TRBV6-5 and TRBJ1-2; D perhaps matches TRBD1 (6 bases). The CDR3 spans 14 residues. V dropped 5 bases and J dropped 6 bases, with 16 bases sitting between them. Per the germline V gene, CDR1 is MNHEY and CDR2 is SVGAGI. The CDR3 loop is CASSRTTGRNGYTF. For the CDR3, the DNA is TGTGCCAGCAGTCGGACAACAGGGAGGAATGGCTACACCTTC.

Here the CDR3 reads CATRVRQAFEAFF. The CDR3 coding sequence is TGTGCCACCAGAGTTAGACAGGCCTTTGAAGCTTTCTTT. This chain joins TRBV15 and TRBJ1-1; possibly TRBD1 for D (6 bases). V lost 6 bases and J 7 bases, leaving 15 bases between the germline ends. CDR3 size: 13 residues. Germline CDR1 reads LNHNV; CDR2 reads YYDKDF (reference sequence). The variable domain in full, completed from reference TRBV15 and TRBJ1-1, reads DAMVIQNPRYQVTQFGKPVTLSCSQTLNHNVMYWYQQKSSQAPKLLFHYYDKDFNNEADTPDNFQSRRPNTSFCFLDIRSPGLGDTAMYLCATRVRQAFEAFFGQGTRLTVV.

This clonotype turned up a few times. The chain combines TRBV25-1 with TRBJ1-6, with 7 bases aligning to TRBD1. The CDR3 sequence is 13 residues long. The trim removed 6 bases at V and 7 bases at J, leaving 3 bases unmatched. Germline lookup yields CDR1 MGHDK and CDR2 SYGVNS. The CDR3: CASRDRQNSPLHF. CDR3 coding DNA: TGTGCCAGCAGGGACAGGCAGAATTCACCCCTCCACTTT.

There are many counts of this clonotype. The chain recombines TRBV12-5 with TRBJ2-7; TRBD2 agrees at 7 bases. The germline V gene has CDR1 LGHNT and CDR2 FRNRAP. J lost 7 bases, V lost 2 bases, and 2 bases had no gene match. The length of the CDR3 is 12 residues. CDR3 residues: CASGLWGGEQYF. The CDR3, as DNA: TGTGCTAGTGGTTTGTGGGGGGGTGAGCAGTACTTC. The whole variable domain, filled in from reference TRBV12-5 and TRBJ2-7, reads DARVTQTPRHKVTEMGQEVTMRCQPILGHNTVFWYRQTMMQGLELLAYFRNRAPLDDSGMPKDRFSAEMPDATLATLKIQPSEPRDSAVYFCASGLWGGEQYFGPGTRLTVT.

The gene calls are TRBV2 and TRBJ1-2; D perhaps matches TRBD1 (5 bases). The germline V gene has CDR1 SNHLY and CDR2 FYNNEI. The V gene lost 4 bases and the J gene lost 4 bases, with 16 bases spanning the gap. This CDR3 contains 15 residues. The chain's CDR3 is CASSGGTVKGYGYTF. The CDR3 coding sequence is TGTGCCAGCAGTGGGGGGACGGTAAAGGGCTATGGCTACACCTTC.

The chain couples TRBV7-2 to TRBJ1-2, with 7 bases identical to TRBD1. Germline lookup yields CDR1 SGHTA and CDR2 FQGNSA. J gave up 2 bases and V 2 bases, and 2 bases lay outside the gene matches. This CDR3 has 14 amino acids. The CDR3 protein is CASSLKTGNYGYTF. The CDR3 bases are TGTGCCAGCAGCTTAAAGACAGGGAACTATGGCTACACCTTC.

This clonotype was picked up a small number of times. The chain has TRBV7-9 and TRBJ2-5; 8 bases agree with TRBD2. CDR1 is SEHNR, CDR2 FQNEAQ, per germline (reference sequence). The J segment lost 5 bases and the V segment lost 1 base, leaving 6 bases of the junction unmatched. There are 15 residues in the CDR3. This CDR3 is CASSLEFSGIETQYF. CDR3 coding DNA: TGTGCCAGCAGCTTAGAGTTTAGCGGGATCGAGACCCAGTACTTC.

The J gene is TRBJ2-7, the V gene TRBV9, with TRBD2 matching over 10 bases. This CDR3 region has 16 residues. Germline values: CDR1 SGDLS, CDR2 YYNGEE. The ends lost 5 bases at V and 0 bases at J; junction bases unmatched: 8. The CDR3 sequence is CASSYRLAGSSYEQYF. DNA of the CDR3: TGTGCCAGCAGTTACCGACTAGCGGGTAGCTCCTACGAGCAGTACTTC.

Worth noting for this clonotype: In this CDR3 the conserved last residue, phenylalanine or tryptophan, is missing, so a read error is likely. CDR3 region: CSARERRGLGSNQPQHG. DNA of the CDR3: TGCAGTGCTAGAGAGCGTCGGGGATTGGGTAGCAATCAGCCCCAGCATGGT. The V call is TRBV20-1, the J call TRBJ1-5, with D unresolved. CDR1 and CDR2 (germline): DFQATT, SNEGSKA (reference sequence). The CDR3 covers 17 residues. The V gene lost 0 bases and the J gene lost 0 bases, with 15 bases spanning the gap.

This clonotype was counted many times. V usage is TRBV5-4 and J usage is TRBJ1-2; no clear D gene. CDR1 SGHNT and CDR2 YYREEE come from the germline V gene (reference sequence). Trimming removed 2 bases at V and 4 bases at J, with 15 bases between. The CDR3 consists of 15 residues. The CDR3 DNA sequence: TGTGCCAGCAGCTTAACAGACGGACCGACCTATGGCTACACCTTC. Translation: CASSLTDGPTYGYTF.

About this clonotype itself: A much larger clone lies one base from this, so it may be a read error. This chain joins TRBV11-1 and TRBJ1-1; 10 bases fit TRBD1. This CDR3 is built from 19 residues. J was trimmed by 1 base and V by 5 bases; bases with no gene match: 16. CDR1 and CDR2 from the germline V gene are SGHAT and FQDESV (reference sequence). The chain's CDR3 is CASSQAVGGTGDRNTEAFF. Here the CDR3 DNA reads TGTGCCAGCAGCCAAGCGGTGGGGGGGACAGGGGACAGGAACACTGAAGCTTTCTTT. The whole variable domain, filled in from reference TRBV11-1 and TRBJ1-1, reads EAEVAQSPRYKITEKSQAVAFWCDPISGHATLYWYRQILGQGPELLVQFQDESVVDDSQLPKDRFSAERLKGVDSTLKIQPAELGDSAMYLCASSQAVGGTGDRNTEAFFGQGTRLTVV.

There are many counts of this clonotype. The chain has TRBV7-2 and TRBJ2-6, with D maybe TRBD2 (7 bases). The V gene's germline CDR1 is SGHTA and CDR2 FQGNSA. CDR3 size: 18 residues. Trimming shortened V by 5 bases and J by 0 bases, and 17 bases separated the two germline ends. CDR3 region: CASSRAGALGSGANVLTF. As DNA, the CDR3 is TGTGCCAGCAGCAGGGCGGGGGCCCTAGGCTCTGGGGCCAACGTCCTGACTTTC.

Only one count was recorded for this clonotype. V gene TRBV19 combines with J gene TRBJ1-2; no reliable D call. Trimming pared 7 bases from V and 0 bases from J, leaving 12 bases between. The CDR3 covers 14 residues. Germline lookup yields CDR1 LNHDA and CDR2 SQIVND (reference sequence). DNA for the CDR3: TGTGCCAGTAATGACTTGGGGTCTAACTATGGCTACACCTTC. This codes for CASNDLGSNYGYTF. Full variable domain (outside the CDR3, taken from reference TRBV19 and TRBJ1-2): DGGITQSPKYLFRKEGQNVTLSCEQNLNHDAMYWYRQDPGQGLRLIYYSQIVNDFQKGDIAEGYSVSREKKESFPLTVTSAQKNPTAFYLCASNDLGSNYGYTFGSGTRLTVV.

This clonotype was seen once. The CDR3 reads CTSSQDRTTNTEAFF. CDR3 coding DNA: TGTACCAGCAGCCAAGATAGGACAACCAACACTGAAGCTTTCTTT. The J gene is TRBJ1-1, the V gene TRBV7-2, with D possibly being TRBD1 (5 bases). The CDR3 extends over 15 amino acids. Germline V CDR1 and CDR2: SGHTA, FQGNSA. V was clipped by 5 bases and J by 2 bases, with 15 bases between them. Looking up the rest from reference TRBV7-2 and TRBJ1-1 gives the full variable domain: GAGVSQSPSNKVTEKGKDVELRCDPISGHTALYWYRQSLGQGLEFLIYFQGNSAPDKSGLPSDRFSAERTGGSVSTLTIQRTQQEDSAVYLCTSSQDRTTNTEAFFGQGTRLTVV.

This clonotype has just a few counts. A much more abundant neighbour one base away suggests this may be a read error. This chain joins TRBV7-9 and TRBJ2-2; the match to TRBD2 covers 15 bases. Germline V gene sequence: CDR1 SEHNR, CDR2 FQNEAQ (reference sequence). This CDR3 has 17 amino acids. CDR3 sequence (DNA): TGTGCCAGCAGCCCGGGACTAGCGGGAGGAAACACCGGGGAGCTGCTTTTT. Amino acid sequence: CASSPGLAGGNTGELLF.

The chain employs TRBV11-2 and TRBJ1-1, with TRBD1 matching 10 bases. This CDR3 is 16 amino acids long. With 1 base clipped from V and 4 bases from J, the junction kept 6 bases outside the gene matches. From germline, CDR1 is SGHAT and CDR2 FQNNGV. CDR3 loop: CASSLVRGQGSTEAFF. Here the CDR3 DNA reads TGTGCCAGCAGCTTAGTACGGGGACAGGGGAGCACTGAAGCTTTCTTT.

V usage is TRBV29-1 and J usage is TRBJ2-7; D possibly corresponds to TRBD1 (5 bases). Trimming removed 3 bases at V and 5 bases at J, with 23 bases between. The CDR3 spans 16 residues. Germline V gene sequence: CDR1 SQVTM, CDR2 ANQGSEA. The CDR3 reads CSVDWLIRPGSDEQYF. CDR3 DNA: TGCAGCGTTGATTGGCTTATCAGGCCAGGGTCCGACGAGCAGTACTTC.

Comment on this clonotype: One base away lies a much larger clone, so this may be a sequencing read error. The V call is TRBV7-9, the J call TRBJ1-6; 7 bases line up with TRBD1. V shed 8 bases and J 6 bases; nucleotides not matched to a gene: 7. The CDR3 is made up of 14 amino acids. Germline V gene data show CDR1 as SEHNR and CDR2 as FQNEAQ (reference sequence). The CDR3 loop reads CASGHRDSNSPLHF. In nucleotides, the CDR3 is TGTGCCAGCGGCCACCGGGACAGTAATTCACCCCTCCACTTT.

With regard to this clonotype: A read error may produce the germline difference seen at one junction end. The rearrangement uses TRBV7-9 and TRBJ2-7; possible D gene TRBD2, 5 bases. This CDR3 spans 12 amino acids. Germline V gives CDR1 SEHNR, CDR2 FQNEAQ (reference sequence). The CDR3 is CASSLPGYGQYF. For the CDR3, the DNA is TGTGCCAGCAGTTTGCCGGGGTACGGGCAGTACTTC.